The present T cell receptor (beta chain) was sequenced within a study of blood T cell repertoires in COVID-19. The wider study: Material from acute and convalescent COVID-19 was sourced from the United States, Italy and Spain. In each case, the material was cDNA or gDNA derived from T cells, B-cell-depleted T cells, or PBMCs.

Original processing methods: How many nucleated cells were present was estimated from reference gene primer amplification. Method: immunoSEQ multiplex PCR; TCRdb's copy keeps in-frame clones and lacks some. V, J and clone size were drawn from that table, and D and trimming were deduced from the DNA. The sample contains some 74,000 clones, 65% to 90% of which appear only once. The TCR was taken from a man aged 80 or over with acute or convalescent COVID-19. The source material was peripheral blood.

CDR3 sequence (DNA): TGTGCCAGCAGCCGCGAAGGGACAGGGGGCTACGAGCAGTACTTC. It is translated as CASSREGTGGYEQYF. The chain links TRBV7-9 to TRBJ2-7, with TRBD1 matching over 11 bases. With V trimmed by 5 bases and J by 3 bases, 6 bases remained unmatched. In germline, CDR1 is SEHNR, CDR2 FQNEAQ (reference sequence). The CDR3 length is 15 residues. Together with reference TRBV7-9 and TRBJ2-7, the CDR3 gives the full variable domain: DTGVSQNPRHKITKRGQNVTFRCDPISEHNRLYWYRQTLGQGPEFLTYFQNEAQLEKSRLLSDRFSAERPKGSFSTLEIQRTEQGDSAMYLCASSREGTGGYEQYFGPGTRLTVT.